This T cell receptor (beta chain) derives from a study of blood T cells in healthy people across ages. The use of a sample-barcoded 5' primer and a J-beta primer mix characterized a second PCR of about 7 to 12 cycles. TCRdb reprocessed the 5' RACE reads via MiXCR and lists one record per CDR3 protein. The table lists roughly 1.4 million distinct CDR3 sequences, around 59% of them singletons. Note on this clonotype: No antigen is known for it.

About 9.9 milliliters of peripheral blood were drawn from each donor. Per sample, no less than 5 micrograms of total RNA were extracted. The CDR3 is 13 residues long. Germline-derived CDR1 and CDR2 are MGHDK and SYGVNS. Between the trimmed V and J ends, which lost 7 bases and 9 bases, there was a span of 13 bases. Broader study findings: Comparison with aged donors showed that long-lived donors had more naive CD4+ cells and higher diversity. The fall in TCR beta diversity per million T cells was roughly linear with age.

This receptor was taken from a man aged 18 to 30 in good health. The V and J genes are TRBV25-1 and TRBJ1-6; no definite D call. Sequenced sample: blood. CDR3 in DNA: TGTGCCAGCACTCTTGATTTCGTTTCACCCCTCCACTTT. Translation: CASTLDFVSPLHF.